The 15 T cell receptor beta chains listed next were all sequenced from one sample in a study of shared clonotypes between healthy human individuals. The table came from immunoSEQ multiplex PCR; TCRdb's copy has only in-frame clones and leaves some out. The sample lists hundreds of thousands of clones; 72% were seen once. The sequenced material came from memory CD4+ T cells sorted from blood. Subset meaning: CD45RA-negative fraction. Receptors were obtained from a woman aged 25 to 45 in good health.

This clone was observed many times. The J gene is TRBJ2-4, the V gene TRBV5-1; TRBD1 or TRBD2 may be the D gene (5 bases each). The germline V and J ends were trimmed by 3 bases and 0 bases, with 7 bases remaining between them. This CDR3 spans 14 amino acids. CDR1 is SGHRS and CDR2 is YFSETQ in the germline V gene. The CDR3 DNA is TGCGCCAGCAGCTCCGGGACAGCCAAAAACATTCAGTACTTC. It translates to CASSSGTAKNIQYF.

This sequence joins TRBV5-6 and TRBJ1-1; TRBD1 aligns across 8 bases. CDR1 is SGHDT, CDR2 YYEEEE, per germline. Unmatched junction bases numbered 10, after V lost 1 base and J lost 5 bases. The CDR3 consists of 16 residues. CDR3 bases: TGTGCCAGCAGCTTGAGGTCCGGCAGGGGGCGGACTGAAGCTTTCTTT. Translation gives CASSLRSGRGRTEAFF.

This rearrangement joins TRBV7-9 to TRBJ2-7, with a weak D call TRBD1 (6 bases). The CDR3 totals 14 residues. Germline CDR1 and CDR2: SEHNR and FQNEAQ (reference sequence). V was clipped by 3 bases and J by 0 bases, with 9 bases between them. CDR3 in amino acids: CASSLTGSSYEQYF. DNA for the CDR3: TGTGCCAGCAGCTTGACAGGTAGCTCCTACGAGCAGTACTTC. Complete variable domain (other parts from reference TRBV7-9 and TRBJ2-7): DTGVSQNPRHKITKRGQNVTFRCDPISEHNRLYWYRQTLGQGPEFLTYFQNEAQLEKSRLLSDRFSAERPKGSFSTLEIQRTEQGDSAMYLCASSLTGSSYEQYFGPGTRLTVT.

Details on this clone: This may arise from a read error, as a much more abundant clone is one base away. The J gene is TRBJ2-1, the V gene TRBV11-2, with no clear D. V was shortened by 2 bases and J by 0 bases, with 5 bases between the two germline ends. Per the germline V gene, CDR1 is SGHAT and CDR2 is FQNNGV. The CDR3 totals 14 residues. The chain's CDR3 is CASSLSSSYNEQFF. Written as DNA, the CDR3 is TGTGCCAGCAGCTTATCCAGCTCCTACAATGAGCAGTTCTTC.

The rearrangement uses TRBV7-9 and TRBJ2-3; D gene ambiguous. Trimming removed 1 base from V and 0 bases from J, with 5 bases in between. The CDR3 length is 14 residues. Germline V CDR1 and CDR2: SEHNR, FQNEAQ (reference sequence). The CDR3 coding sequence is TGTGCCAGCAGCTTAGTTGCTAGCACAGATACGCAGTATTTT. It encodes CASSLVASTDTQYF. The whole variable domain, filled in from reference TRBV7-9 and TRBJ2-3, reads DTGVSQNPRHKITKRGQNVTFRCDPISEHNRLYWYRQTLGQGPEFLTYFQNEAQLEKSRLLSDRFSAERPKGSFSTLEIQRTEQGDSAMYLCASSLVASTDTQYFGPGTRLTVL.

This clone was seen only once. This chain joins TRBV19 and TRBJ2-1, with 12 bases lining up with TRBD2. J gave up 8 bases and V 5 bases, and 10 bases lay outside the gene matches. Germline loops: CDR1 LNHDA, CDR2 SQIVND (reference sequence). There are 16 residues in the CDR3. The CDR3 is CASSAPGLAGKDEQFF. In DNA form, the CDR3 reads TGTGCCAGTAGTGCACCAGGACTAGCGGGAAAGGATGAGCAGTTCTTC.

This clone was seen only a few times. This sample includes further DNA sequences coding for the same CDR3. The rearrangement joins TRBV19 to TRBJ2-1; D gene ambiguous. CDR3 size: 15 residues. The ends were cut back, 3 bases at V and 0 bases at J, with 9 bases in the middle. The germline CDR1 and CDR2 sequences are LNHDA and SQIVND (reference sequence). CDR3 coding DNA: TGTGCCAGTAGTATTAGCAGAAGCTCCTACAATGAGCAGTTCTTC. It yields the protein CASSISRSSYNEQFF.

The V gene is TRBV6-1, the J gene TRBJ2-7; a possible D gene is TRBD1 (5 bases). The V end was cut by 6 bases, the J end by 3 bases, with 18 bases between. The CDR3 consists of 15 residues. The germline gives CDR1 MNHNS, CDR2 SASEGT. This CDR3 is CASRKTGKKVYEQYF. In DNA form, the CDR3 reads TGTGCCAGCAGAAAAACAGGTAAAAAGGTCTACGAGCAGTACTTC.

The chain is built from TRBV18 and TRBJ2-4; 9 bases agree with TRBD1. Trimming cost V 5 bases and J 8 bases; bases outside gene matches: 7. CDR1 KGHSH and CDR2 LQKENI come from the germline V gene. CDR3 length: 14 residues. CDR3 region: CASSSQQGADIQYF. CDR3 DNA: TGTGCCAGCTCATCTCAACAGGGGGCGGACATTCAGTACTTC.

This clone was counted only a few times. This chain connects TRBV19 to TRBJ2-1, with 7 bases matching TRBD2. CDR1 LNHDA and CDR2 SQIVND come from the germline V gene (reference sequence). With V trimmed by 3 bases and J by 5 bases, 4 bases remained unmatched. This CDR3 has 14 residues. The CDR3 is CASSMASGHNEQFF. The CDR3 DNA follows: TGTGCCAGTAGTATGGCTAGCGGTCACAATGAGCAGTTCTTC.

This clone has a count of ten or more. This chain connects TRBV7-9 to TRBJ1-2; D call uncertain. The CDR3 is 15 residues long. V lost 3 bases to trimming and J lost 4 bases, with 15 bases between them. Germline CDR1 SEHNR, CDR2 FQNEAQ (reference sequence). The chain's CDR3 is CASSLGARASYGYTF. CDR3 bases: TGTGCCAGCAGCTTGGGTGCCCGGGCCTCCTATGGCTACACCTTC.

The chain couples TRBV29-1 to TRBJ1-2, with a weak D call TRBD1 (5 bases). There are 11 residues in the CDR3. Germline V gene sequence: CDR1 SQVTM, CDR2 ANQGSEA. Trimming pared 4 bases from V and 6 bases from J, leaving 9 bases between. The CDR3 here is CSVVAGNGYTF. CDR3 DNA sequence: TGCAGCGTTGTGGCAGGGAATGGCTACACCTTC.

CDR3 nucleotides: TGCGCCAGCAGTGAGGGACTAGCGGGAGGGTACGAGCAGTACTTC. Its protein product is CASSEGLAGGYEQYF. J is TRBJ2-7 and V is TRBV10-2; 15 positions agree with TRBD2. There are 15 residues in the CDR3. J was trimmed by 4 bases and V by 2 bases; bases with no gene match: 0. Germline CDR1 and CDR2: WSHSY and SAAADI.

The chain employs TRBV6-1 and TRBJ1-5; D is ambiguous. V lost 4 bases, J lost 5 bases, and 9 bases lay in between. The CDR3 contains 13 residues. CDR1 is MNHNS, CDR2 SASEGT, per germline. CDR3 region: CASSAQRDQPQHF. The CDR3 region has the DNA TGTGCCAGCAGTGCCCAAAGGGATCAGCCCCAGCATTTT.

The V gene is TRBV5-1, the J gene TRBJ1-4; the match to TRBD1 covers 11 bases. Germline V gene data show CDR1 as SGHRS and CDR2 as YFSETQ. This CDR3 has 16 amino acids. J gave up 7 bases and V 3 bases, and 8 bases lay outside the gene matches. The CDR3 bases are TGCGCCAGCAGCTGGGCCGGAGGGACAGGGGGTGAAAAACTGTTTTTT. Protein sequence: CASSWAGGTGGEKLFF.